Below, one TCR beta chain is given with its context. Trimming removed 0 bases from V and 0 bases from J, with 10 bases in between. The CDR3 extends over 16 amino acids. Germline V gene sequence: CDR1 SGHRS, CDR2 YFSETQ. Clones were sequenced by immunoSEQ multiplex PCR, and TCRdb holds only the in-frame ones, with some missing. The repertoire holds about 300,000 clones, 90% seen once, with 5.5% to 8% in the top ten. Recruited during active infection, patients (from Seattle) were subsequently followed longitudinally. These data are taken from a study of blood T cell repertoires in COVID-19. About the study: The cDNA or gDNA used as material had been derived from T cells, B-cell-depleted T cells, or PBMCs.

This clonotype was sampled from a woman in her forties or fifties with COVID-19, enrolled during active disease. The chain is built from TRBV5-1 and TRBJ2-1; no clear D. Input material: peripheral blood. DNA of the CDR3: TGCGCCAGCAGCTTGGTTCCCCTGAGCTCCTACAATGAGCAGTTCTTC. Translation: CASSLVPLSSYNEQFF.